The clone carrying this T cell receptor (beta chain) was observed once. Its specificity is not known. Germline assignment: CDR1 MNHEY and CDR2 SMNVEV (reference sequence). V lost 8 bases, J lost 1 base, and 3 bases stayed unmatched. The CDR3 runs 15 residues. The data stem from a study of T cell responses to AZD1222 COVID-19 vaccine. Whole-study findings and limits: CD4 TCRs associated with vaccination spanned spike, dominating at 160-218 and 743-854. In a largely white British group with more females than males, clonal diversity was possibly underestimated.

The repertoire was sequenced with immunoSEQ multiplex PCR; TCRdb's copy has only in-frame clones and lacks some. The table lists 98,000 or so clones, 80% to 90% of them singletons. The sequence was collected from an adult in good health. Sequenced material: peripheral blood, taken on day 0 of AZD1222 vaccination. The chain joins TRBV27 to TRBJ2-1; 12 positions agree with TRBD2. CDR3 residues: CASSLAGGSYNEQFF. Written as DNA, the CDR3 is TGTGCCAGCTCGCTAGCGGGAGGGTCCTACAATGAGCAGTTCTTC.